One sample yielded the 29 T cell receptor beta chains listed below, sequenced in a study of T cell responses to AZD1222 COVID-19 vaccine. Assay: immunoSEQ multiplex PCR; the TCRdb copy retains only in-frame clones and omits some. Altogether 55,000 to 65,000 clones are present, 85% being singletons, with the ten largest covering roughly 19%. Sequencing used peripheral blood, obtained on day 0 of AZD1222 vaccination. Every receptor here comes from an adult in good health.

The CDR3 DNA reads as TGTGCCAGCAGCTTGGTCCCGATCTATGGCTACACCTTC. Translation: CASSLVPIYGYTF. V and J are TRBV5-8 and TRBJ1-2; D remains ambiguous. The germline V and J ends were trimmed by 0 bases and 4 bases, with 7 bases remaining between them. The CDR3 extends over 13 amino acids. Germline-derived CDR1 and CDR2 are SGHTS and YDEGEE.

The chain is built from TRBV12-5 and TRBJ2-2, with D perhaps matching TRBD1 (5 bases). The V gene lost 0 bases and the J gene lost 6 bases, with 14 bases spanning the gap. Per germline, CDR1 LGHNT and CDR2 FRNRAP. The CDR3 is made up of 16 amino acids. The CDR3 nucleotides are TGTGCTAGTGGTTTGGTAGTGGGGCAGGGCGCCGGGGAGCTGTTTTTT. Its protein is CASGLVVGQGAGELFF.

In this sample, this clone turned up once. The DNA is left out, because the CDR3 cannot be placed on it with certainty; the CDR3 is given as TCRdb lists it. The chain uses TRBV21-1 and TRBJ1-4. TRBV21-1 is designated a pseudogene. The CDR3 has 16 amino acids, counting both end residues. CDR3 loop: CASSTWGSGTNEKLFF.

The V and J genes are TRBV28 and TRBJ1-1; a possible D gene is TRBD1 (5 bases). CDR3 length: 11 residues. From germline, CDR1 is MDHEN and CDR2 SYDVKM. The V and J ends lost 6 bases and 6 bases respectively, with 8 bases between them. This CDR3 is CASRGRPEAFF. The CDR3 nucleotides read TGTGCCAGCAGGGGACGGCCTGAAGCTTTCTTT.

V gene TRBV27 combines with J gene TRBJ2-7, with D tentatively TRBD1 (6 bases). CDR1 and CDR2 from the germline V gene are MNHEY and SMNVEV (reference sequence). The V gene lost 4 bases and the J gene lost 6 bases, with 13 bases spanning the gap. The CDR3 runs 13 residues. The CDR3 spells CASSSHRESEQYF. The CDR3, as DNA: TGTGCCAGCAGTTCACACAGGGAATCCGAGCAGTACTTC.

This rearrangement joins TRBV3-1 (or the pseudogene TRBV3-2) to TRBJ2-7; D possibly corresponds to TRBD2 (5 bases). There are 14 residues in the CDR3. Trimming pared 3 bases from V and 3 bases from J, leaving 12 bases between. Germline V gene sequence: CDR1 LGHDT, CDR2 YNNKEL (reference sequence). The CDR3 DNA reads TGTGCCAGCAGCCAGCAAGGACGGGGCTACGAGCAGTACTTC. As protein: CASSQQGRGYEQYF.

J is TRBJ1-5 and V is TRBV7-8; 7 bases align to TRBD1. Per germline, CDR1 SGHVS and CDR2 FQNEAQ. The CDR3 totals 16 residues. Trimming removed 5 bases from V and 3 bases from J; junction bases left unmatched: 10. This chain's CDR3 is CASSKNQGVDNQPQHF. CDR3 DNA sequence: TGTGCCAGCAGCAAAAATCAGGGGGTGGACAATCAGCCCCAGCATTTT.

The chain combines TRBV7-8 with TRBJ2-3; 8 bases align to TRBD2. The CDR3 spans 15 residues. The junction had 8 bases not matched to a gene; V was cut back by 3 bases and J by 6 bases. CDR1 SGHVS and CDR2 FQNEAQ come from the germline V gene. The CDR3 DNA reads TGTGCCAGCAGCTTCCTGGCCGGGGGGGTGGATACGCAGTATTTT. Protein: CASSFLAGGVDTQYF.

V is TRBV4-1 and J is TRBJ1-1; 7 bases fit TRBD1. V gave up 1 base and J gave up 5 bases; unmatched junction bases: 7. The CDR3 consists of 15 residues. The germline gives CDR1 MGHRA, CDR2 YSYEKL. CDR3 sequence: CASSQVGQGGTEAFF. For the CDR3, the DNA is TGCGCCAGCAGCCAAGTAGGGCAGGGGGGTACTGAAGCTTTCTTT.

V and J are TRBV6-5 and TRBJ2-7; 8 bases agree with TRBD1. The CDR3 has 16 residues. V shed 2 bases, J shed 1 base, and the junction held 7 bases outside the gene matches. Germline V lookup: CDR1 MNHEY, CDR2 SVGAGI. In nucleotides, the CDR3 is TGTGCCAGCAGTTACCCTACAGGGGGAGGATCCTACGAGCAGTACTTC. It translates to CASSYPTGGGSYEQYF.

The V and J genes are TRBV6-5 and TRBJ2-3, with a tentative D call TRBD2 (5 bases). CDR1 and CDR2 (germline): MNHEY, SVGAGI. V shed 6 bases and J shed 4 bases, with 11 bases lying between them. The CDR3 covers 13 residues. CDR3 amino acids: CASSRGLSDTQYF. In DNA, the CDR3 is TGTGCCAGCAGCCGGGGTCTTTCAGATACGCAGTATTTT.

CDR3 residues: CASSLLTSGYEQFF. CDR3 DNA: TGCGCCAGCAGCTTGCTTACTAGCGGCTATGAGCAGTTCTTC. This chain uses TRBV5-1 with TRBJ2-1; TRBD2 matches at 8 bases. The germline V gene encodes CDR1 SGHRS and CDR2 YFSETQ. There are 14 residues in the CDR3. J gave up 8 bases and V 1 base, and 5 bases lay outside the gene matches.

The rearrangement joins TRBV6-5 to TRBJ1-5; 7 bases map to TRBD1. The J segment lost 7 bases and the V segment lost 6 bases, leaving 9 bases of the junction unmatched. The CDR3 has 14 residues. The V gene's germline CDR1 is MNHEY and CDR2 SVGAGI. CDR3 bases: TGTGCCAGCAGCGCAAGACAGGGATTCCAGCCCCAGCATTTT. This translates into CASSARQGFQPQHF.

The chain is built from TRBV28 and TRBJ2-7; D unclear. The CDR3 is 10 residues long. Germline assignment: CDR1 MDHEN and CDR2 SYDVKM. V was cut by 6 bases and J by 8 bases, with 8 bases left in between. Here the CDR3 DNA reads TGTGCCAGCAGCCGCCGACAGCAGTACTTC. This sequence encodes CASSRRQQYF. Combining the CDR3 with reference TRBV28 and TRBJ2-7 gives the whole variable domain DVKVTQSSRYLVKRTGEKVFLECVQDMDHENMFWYRQDPGLGLRLIYFSYDVKMKEKGDIPEGYSVSREKKERFSLILESASTNQTSMYLCASSRRQQYFGPGTRLTVT.

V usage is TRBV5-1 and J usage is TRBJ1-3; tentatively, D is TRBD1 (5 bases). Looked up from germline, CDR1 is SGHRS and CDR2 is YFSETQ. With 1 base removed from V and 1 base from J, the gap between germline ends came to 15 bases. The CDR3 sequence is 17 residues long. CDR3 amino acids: CASSLPGTPRSGNTIYF. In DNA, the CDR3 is TGCGCCAGCAGCTTGCCGGGGACGCCCAGGTCTGGAAACACCATATATTTT.

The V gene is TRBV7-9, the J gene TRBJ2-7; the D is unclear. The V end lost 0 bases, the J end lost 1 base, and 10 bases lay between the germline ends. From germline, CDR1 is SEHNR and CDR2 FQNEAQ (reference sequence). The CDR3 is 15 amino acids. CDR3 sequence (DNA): TGTGCCAGCAGCTTAGCAGGGATACGGTCCTACGAGCAGTACTTC. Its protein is CASSLAGIRSYEQYF. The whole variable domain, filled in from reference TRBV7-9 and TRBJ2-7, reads DTGVSQNPRHKITKRGQNVTFRCDPISEHNRLYWYRQTLGQGPEFLTYFQNEAQLEKSRLLSDRFSAERPKGSFSTLEIQRTEQGDSAMYLCASSLAGIRSYEQYFGPGTRLTVT.

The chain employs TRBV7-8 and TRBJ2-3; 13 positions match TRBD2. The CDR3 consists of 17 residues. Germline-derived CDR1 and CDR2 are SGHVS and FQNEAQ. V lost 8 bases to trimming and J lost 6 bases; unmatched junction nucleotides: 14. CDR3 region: CASRPGLAGSKWDTQYF. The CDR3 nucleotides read TGTGCCAGCCGCCCGGGACTAGCGGGATCCAAATGGGATACGCAGTATTTT. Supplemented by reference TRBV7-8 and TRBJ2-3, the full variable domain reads GAGVSQSPRYKVAKRGQDVALRCDPISGHVSLFWYQQALGQGPEFLTYFQNEAQLDKSGLPSDRFFAERPEGSVSTLKIQRTQQEDSAVYLCASRPGLAGSKWDTQYFGPGTRLTVL.

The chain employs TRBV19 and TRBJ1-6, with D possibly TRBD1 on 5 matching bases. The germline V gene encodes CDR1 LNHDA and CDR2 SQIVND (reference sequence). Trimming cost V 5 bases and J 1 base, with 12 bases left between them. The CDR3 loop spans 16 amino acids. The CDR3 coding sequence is TGTGCCAGTAGTGGCAGGGAGAGATCCTATAATTCACCCCTCCACTTT. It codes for CASSGRERSYNSPLHF.

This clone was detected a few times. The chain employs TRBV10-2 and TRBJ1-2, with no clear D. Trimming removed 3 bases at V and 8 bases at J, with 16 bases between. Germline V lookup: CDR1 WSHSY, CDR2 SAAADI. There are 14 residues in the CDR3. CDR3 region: CASSDYMPSWGYTF. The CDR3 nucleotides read TGCGCCAGCAGTGACTACATGCCATCGTGGGGCTACACCTTC.

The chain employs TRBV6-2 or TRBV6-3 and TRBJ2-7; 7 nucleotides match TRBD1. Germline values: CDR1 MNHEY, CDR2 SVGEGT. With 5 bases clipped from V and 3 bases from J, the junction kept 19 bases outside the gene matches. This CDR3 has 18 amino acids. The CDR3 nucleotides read TGTGCCAGCAGTCCCCAGACCCTCTGGACAGGAATTAACTACGAGCAGTACTTC. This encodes CASSPQTLWTGINYEQYF.

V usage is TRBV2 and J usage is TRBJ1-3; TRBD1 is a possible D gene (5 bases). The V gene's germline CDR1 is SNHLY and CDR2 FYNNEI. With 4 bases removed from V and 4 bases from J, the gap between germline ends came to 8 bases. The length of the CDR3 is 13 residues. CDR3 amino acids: CASSAGIGNTIYF. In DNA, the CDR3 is TGTGCCAGCAGTGCAGGGATCGGAAACACCATATATTTT.

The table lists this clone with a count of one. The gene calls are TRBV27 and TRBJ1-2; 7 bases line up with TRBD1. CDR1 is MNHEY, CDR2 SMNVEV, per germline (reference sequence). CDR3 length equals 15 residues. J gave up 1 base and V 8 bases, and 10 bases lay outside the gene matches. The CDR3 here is CASRDRKAFNYGYTF. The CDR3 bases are TGTGCCAGCCGGGACAGAAAGGCCTTTAACTATGGCTACACCTTC.

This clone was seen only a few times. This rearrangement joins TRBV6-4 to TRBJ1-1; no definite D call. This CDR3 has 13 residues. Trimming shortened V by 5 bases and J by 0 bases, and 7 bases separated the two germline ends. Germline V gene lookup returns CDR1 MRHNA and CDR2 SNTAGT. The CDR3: CASSLEMNTEAFF. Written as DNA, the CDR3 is TGTGCCAGCAGTCTGGAGATGAACACTGAAGCTTTCTTT.

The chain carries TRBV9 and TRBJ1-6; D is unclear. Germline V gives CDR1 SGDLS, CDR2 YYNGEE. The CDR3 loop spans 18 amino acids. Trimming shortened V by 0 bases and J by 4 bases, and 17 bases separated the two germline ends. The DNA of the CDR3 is TGTGCCAGCAGCGTAGAAAGTCAGGACGAAATTTATAATTCACCCCTCCACTTT. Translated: CASSVESQDEIYNSPLHF.

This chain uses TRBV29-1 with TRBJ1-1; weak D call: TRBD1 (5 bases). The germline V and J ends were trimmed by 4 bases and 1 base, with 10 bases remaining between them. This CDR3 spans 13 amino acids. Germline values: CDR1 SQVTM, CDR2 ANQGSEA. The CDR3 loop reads CSVVRGWNTEAFF. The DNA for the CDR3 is TGCAGCGTTGTAAGGGGATGGAACACTGAAGCTTTCTTT.

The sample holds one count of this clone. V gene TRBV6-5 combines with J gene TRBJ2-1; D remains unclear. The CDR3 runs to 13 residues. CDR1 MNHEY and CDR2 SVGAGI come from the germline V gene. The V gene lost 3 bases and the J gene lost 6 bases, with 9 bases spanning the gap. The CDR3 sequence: CASSYSRGNEQFF. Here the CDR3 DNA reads TGTGCCAGCAGTTATTCTAGAGGCAATGAGCAGTTCTTC.

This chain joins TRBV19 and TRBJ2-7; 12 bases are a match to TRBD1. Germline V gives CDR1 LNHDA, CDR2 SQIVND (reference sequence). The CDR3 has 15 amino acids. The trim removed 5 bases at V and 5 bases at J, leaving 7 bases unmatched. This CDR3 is CASSSPGTGGDEQYF. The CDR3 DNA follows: TGTGCCAGTAGTTCCCCCGGGACAGGGGGCGACGAGCAGTACTTC.

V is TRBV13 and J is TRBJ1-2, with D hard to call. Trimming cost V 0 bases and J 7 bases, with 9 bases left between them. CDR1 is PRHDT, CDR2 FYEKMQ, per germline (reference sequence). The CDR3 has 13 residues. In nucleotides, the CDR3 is TGTGCCAGCAGCTTAGGGGAAACGGGTGGCTACACCTTC. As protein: CASSLGETGGYTF. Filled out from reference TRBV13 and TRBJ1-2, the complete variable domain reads AAGVIQSPRHLIKEKRETATLKCYPIPRHDTVYWYQQGPGQDPQFLISFYEKMQSDKGSIPDRFSAQQFSDYHSELNMSSLELGDSALYFCASSLGETGGYTFGSGTRLTVV.

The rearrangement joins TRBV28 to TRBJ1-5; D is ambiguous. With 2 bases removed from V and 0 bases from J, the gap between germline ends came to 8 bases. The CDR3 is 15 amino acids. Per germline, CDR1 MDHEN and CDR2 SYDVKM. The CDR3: CASSLRRASNQPQHF. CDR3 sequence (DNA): TGTGCCAGCAGTTTAAGAAGGGCTAGCAATCAGCCCCAGCATTTT.